Given below is one T cell receptor beta chain in context. This sample is drawn from a study of blood T cell repertoires in COVID-19. Study context: Whether acute or convalescent, the COVID-19 samples came from the United States, Italy and Spain. PBMCs, B-cell-depleted T cells, or T cells were the source of the cDNA or gDNA that made up the material.

Seattle researchers signed up patients amid active infection and tracked them longitudinally. In the original analysis: Nucleated cell number was recorded as an estimate derived from reference gene primer amplification. TCRdb's copy holds only in-frame clones and misses some; the assay was immunoSEQ multiplex PCR. V, J and clone size were drawn from that table, and D and trimming were deduced from the DNA. The sample yields fewer than 250,000 clones, about 90% seen once. CDR3 length: 18 amino acids. Trimming cost V 6 bases and J 5 bases; bases outside gene matches: 21. CDR1 and CDR2 (germline): LNHDA, SQIVND (reference sequence).

The sample taken for sequencing was peripheral blood. V and J are TRBV19 and TRBJ1-1; 7 nucleotides match TRBD1. The TCR comes from a man younger than 40 with COVID-19, enrolled during active disease. The CDR3 loop is CASSLPIETNRGKTEAFF. The CDR3 DNA sequence: TGTGCCAGTAGCCTTCCAATAGAGACCAACAGGGGTAAAACTGAAGCTTTCTTT.